This TCR beta chain comes out of a study of OX40 agonist ivuxolimab in advanced cancers. This CDR3 region has 16 residues. Trimming removed 2 bases at V and 0 bases at J, with 11 bases between. Germline-derived CDR1 and CDR2 are SGHTA and FQGTGA. Clones were sequenced by immunoSEQ multiplex PCR, and TCRdb holds only the in-frame ones, with some missing. Found here are roughly 150,000 clones, around 94% of them singletons; the top ten hold around 0.33%. The chain has TRBV7-3 and TRBJ1-3; D is unclear. The material was CD4+ or CD8+ T cells sorted from blood, obtained in a trial of the OX40 agonist ivuxolimab. The TCR comes from an adult with an advanced solid tumor such as melanoma, head and neck, liver or kidney cancer. Here the CDR3 reads CASSLAPGNSGNTIYF. CDR3 nucleotide sequence: TGTGCCAGCAGCTTAGCCCCCGGCAACTCTGGAAACACCATATATTTT.